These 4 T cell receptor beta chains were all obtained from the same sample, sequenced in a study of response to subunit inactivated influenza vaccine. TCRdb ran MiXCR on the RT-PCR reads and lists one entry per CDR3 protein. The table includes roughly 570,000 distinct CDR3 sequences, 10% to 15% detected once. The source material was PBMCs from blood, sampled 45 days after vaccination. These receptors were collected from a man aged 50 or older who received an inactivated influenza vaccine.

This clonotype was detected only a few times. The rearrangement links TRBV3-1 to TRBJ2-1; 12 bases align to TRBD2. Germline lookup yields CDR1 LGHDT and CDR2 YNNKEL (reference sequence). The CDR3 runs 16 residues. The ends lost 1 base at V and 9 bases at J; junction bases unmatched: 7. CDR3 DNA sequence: TGTGCCAGCAGCCAAGGGGGGGCTAGCGGGAGGGGTGAGCAGTTCTTC. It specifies CASSQGGASGRGEQFF.

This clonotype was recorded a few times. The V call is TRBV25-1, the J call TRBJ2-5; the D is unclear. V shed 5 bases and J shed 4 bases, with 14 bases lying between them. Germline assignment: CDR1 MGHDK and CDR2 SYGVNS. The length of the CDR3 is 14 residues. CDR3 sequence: CASSPWGSPETQYF. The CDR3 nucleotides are TGTGCCAGCAGTCCCTGGGGTAGCCCAGAGACCCAGTACTTC.

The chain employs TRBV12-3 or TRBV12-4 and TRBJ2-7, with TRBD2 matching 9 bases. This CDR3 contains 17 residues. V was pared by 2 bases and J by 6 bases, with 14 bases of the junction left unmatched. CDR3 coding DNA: TGTGCCAGCAGTTTAACGGGGGGTCTAGCGGGAAAGTCCGAGCAGTACTTC. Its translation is CASSLTGGLAGKSEQYF.

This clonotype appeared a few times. The DNA of the CDR3 is TGTGCCAGCAGTTACTCGGGCCGGAGCTCCTACAATGAGCAGTTCTTC. Its protein is CASSYSGRSSYNEQFF. The V and J genes are TRBV6-2 or TRBV6-3 and TRBJ2-1; D call uncertain. CDR3 size: 16 residues. Germline-derived CDR1 and CDR2 are MNHEY and SVGEGT. Trimming cost V 0 bases and J 0 bases, with 9 bases left between them.